One and the same sample provided the 2 T cell receptor beta chains below, sequenced in a study of T-cell memory formation after mild COVID-19. In TCRdb, the 5' RACE reads were re-called with MiXCR into one record per CDR3 protein. The profile shows around 200,000 distinct CDR3 sequences, 10% of them singletons. Sequenced material: PBMCs or a T cell subset sorted from them (not recorded which). These TCRs come from a man aged 18 to 29 who had mild COVID-19 (a few samples of this study predate the infection). Cell type and time point are not known.

This clonotype was recorded a few times. The chain uses TRBV5-1 and TRBJ2-5; 9 positions agree with TRBD1. This CDR3 has 15 residues. With 4 bases clipped from V and 4 bases from J, the junction kept 8 bases outside the gene matches. Germline V lookup: CDR1 SGHRS, CDR2 YFSETQ. DNA of the CDR3: TGCGCCAGCAGCCCGAGGGGGACAGGGCTAGAGACCCAGTACTTC. Translated, it gives CASSPRGTGLETQYF.

This sequence joins TRBV7-9 and TRBJ2-5; 7 bases fit TRBD1. The V and J ends lost 0 bases and 5 bases, in that order; junction bases with no gene match: 9. CDR1 SEHNR and CDR2 FQNEAQ come from the germline V gene (reference sequence). The CDR3 is 16 amino acids. The CDR3 region has the DNA TGTGCCAGCAGCTTAGCGGAGACAGGGTTCAGGGAGACCCAGTACTTC. Its translation is CASSLAETGFRETQYF.